Sequencing of this T cell receptor beta chain was carried out in a study of CD8+ T cells in alopecia areata. Study-wide findings and caveats: Sequences from scalp samples also cover resident alphabeta T cells of normal skin.

It was cDNA, reverse transcribed from extracted RNA, that served as the sequencing template. Sequenced by immunoSEQ multiplex PCR; TCRdb stores in-frame clones only, minus some. The sample lists fewer than 150,000 clones, around 64% occurring once. The V and J ends lost 3 bases and 2 bases respectively, with 8 bases between them. CDR3 size: 13 residues. Germline assignment: CDR1 SEHNR and CDR2 FQNEAQ (reference sequence). For this clone: As yet, its antigen is unknown.

This sequence originates from a human donor in good health. The J gene is TRBJ2-7, the V gene TRBV7-9; no firm D call. The specimen was CD4+ T cells sorted from blood. CDR3 bases: TGTGCCAGCAGCTTCCAGAGCCCCTACGAGCAGTACTTC. Encoded protein: CASSFQSPYEQYF.